The rows below give T cell receptor beta chains drawn from one sample of a study of blood T cell repertoires in COVID-19. Sequencing used immunoSEQ multiplex PCR; TCRdb keeps in-frame clones, though not all of them. The sample includes about 88,000 clones, over 80% of them seen just once. The sequencing sample was made of peripheral blood. The receptors stem from a man older than 75 with acute or convalescent COVID-19. The CDR3 runs from the conserved cysteine through the conserved F or W. Fields, in order: V gene, clone size, D gene, J gene, CDR3 DNA, CDR3 protein. The D gene is left open where the match is weak. Size is stated for part of the rows, as once, few or many counts, or as a class when the clone is expanded.

TRBV4-3	.	.	TRBJ2-7	TGCGCCAGCAGCCAAGACTTACAGGCCTCCTACGAGCAGTACTTC	CASSQDLQASYEQYF
TRBV7-2	.	.	TRBJ1-2	TGTGCCAGCAGCCAGAACAGGGTAATTGATGGCTACACCTTC	CASSQNRVIDGYTF
TRBV5-1	.	TRBD2	TRBJ2-1	TGCGCCAGCAGCAGGCCTTACGGGGGGGCCTACAATGAGCAGTTCTTC	CASSRPYGGAYNEQFF
TRBV30	.	.	TRBJ2-7	TGTGCCTGGAGTGTACAAACGCCTTACGAGCAGTACTTC	CAWSVQTPYEQYF
TRBV6-5	once	.	TRBJ2-5	TGTGCCAGCAGCGAGTTACAAGAGACCCAGTACTTC	CASSELQETQYF
TRBV12-3/TRBV12-4	.	.	TRBJ2-7	TGTGCCAGCAGTTTAGGGGCGGGGTACGAGCAGTACTTC	CASSLGAGYEQYF
TRBV7-5	once	.	TRBJ2-2	TGTGCCAGAAGCTTAGGGACTAGCGGGAGAAATAACGGGGAGCTGTTTTTT	CARSLGTSGRNNGELFF
TRBV5-1	.	.	TRBJ1-4	TGCGCCAGCAGCTTGGGGGGCGCGGGAGAAAAACTGTTTTTT	CASSLGGAGEKLFF
TRBV11-1	.	TRBD1	TRBJ2-2	TGTGCCAGCAGCTTCCGGGACAGGGGAACCGGGGAGCTGTTTTTT	CASSFRDRGTGELFF
TRBV18	.	TRBD1	TRBJ2-7	TGTGCCAGCTCTCCCGGGACAGGGGACGAGCAGTACTTC	CASSPGTGDEQYF
TRBV14	many	TRBD1	TRBJ1-2	TGTGCCAGCAGCCTCAGGACAGGGTGGCTCTATGGCTACACCTTC	CASSLRTGWLYGYTF
TRBV6-2/TRBV6-3	.	.	TRBJ2-4	TGTGCCAGCAGCTTGGGGGGGCTGGCCAAAAACATTCAGTACTTC	CASSLGGLAKNIQYF
TRBV6-5	.	.	TRBJ2-3	TGTGCCAGCACCGAGAGGGGGGGATCCACAGATACGCAGTATTTT	CASTERGGSTDTQYF
TRBV7-2	.	.	TRBJ2-7	TGTGCCAGCAGCACTATGGGGGGTTTCGAGCAGTACTTC	CASSTMGGFEQYF
TRBV5-4	.	.	TRBJ1-1	TGTGCCAGCACCCAGACGTCAGGGTTCATGAACACTGAAGCTTTCTTT	CASTQTSGFMNTEAFF
TRBV24-1	.	TRBD1	TRBJ1-5	TGTGCCAGGGGACAGGGGGCCGCTCAGCCCCAGCATTTT	CARGQGAAQPQHF
TRBV7-9	.	.	TRBJ1-1	TGTGCCAGCAGCCAGGGACAACCGAACACTGAAGCTTTCTTT	CASSQGQPNTEAFF
TRBV6-5	.	.	TRBJ1-1	TGTGCCAGCAGTTTACAGGGTCTAAGTAAAACTTTCTTT	CASSLQGLSKTFF
TRBV6-2/TRBV6-3	.	.	TRBJ1-5	TGTGCCAGCAGTTACTCGGAGGGAGGGGGACCTCATCAGCCCCAGCATTTT	CASSYSEGGGPHQPQHF
TRBV5-1	once	TRBD1	TRBJ1-2	TGCGCCAGCAGCCGGGACAGGGGATATGGCTACACCTTC	CASSRDRGYGYTF
TRBV27	few	.	TRBJ1-1	TGTGCCAGCAGTTTATCGACTATGGTCGGGCCCGCTGAAGCTTTCTTT	CASSLSTMVGPAEAFF
TRBV7-3	.	.	TRBJ1-1	TGTGCCAGCAGCTTAAACACGGGGGGCACTGAAGCTTTCTTT	CASSLNTGGTEAFF
TRBV6-5	.	.	TRBJ2-1	TGTGCCAGCAGTTTAGCGGACTACAATGAGCAGTTCTTC	CASSLADYNEQFF
TRBV28	.	.	TRBJ1-5	TGTGCCAGCAGAGCCCGCAAGAATGGAGGCAATCAGCCCCAGCATTTT	CASRARKNGGNQPQHF
TRBV7-2	.	TRBD2	TRBJ2-2	TGTGCCAGCAGGACTAGCGTTTACACCGGGGAGCTGTTTTTT	CASRTSVYTGELFF
TRBV4-1	.	.	TRBJ1-1	TGCGCCAGCAGCCAAGAATGGGGGACGGCGGGGGTGAACACTGAAGCTTTCTTT	CASSQEWGTAGVNTEAFF
TRBV7-3	.	TRBD1	TRBJ1-1	TGTGCCAGCAGCTTGATGTCAGGGGGTGCCACTGAAGCTTTCTTT	CASSLMSGGATEAFF
TRBV29-1	.	TRBD1	TRBJ1-5	TGCAGCGTGGGACAGTCCAATCAGCCCCAGCATTTT	CSVGQSNQPQHF
TRBV5-6	.	.	TRBJ1-6	TGTGCCAGCAGCTTGGGAAACTTAAAGTATAATTCACCCCTCCACTTT	CASSLGNLKYNSPLHF
TRBV2	.	TRBD2	TRBJ2-1	TGTGCCAGCAGTGGTCTAGCGGGAGTCTCCTACAATGAGCAGTTCTTC	CASSGLAGVSYNEQFF
TRBV29-1	.	.	TRBJ2-1	TGCAGCGTTGAGTCCGGGTTTGAGCAGTTCTTC	CSVESGFEQFF
TRBV18	once	.	TRBJ1-2	TGTGCCAGCTCGCGGGGGGCGGACTATGGCTACACCTTC	CASSRGADYGYTF
TRBV19	once	.	TRBJ2-2	TGTGCCAGTAGTAACTACAGGGGGGGTGCCGGGGAGCTGTTTTTT	CASSNYRGGAGELFF
TRBV7-7	.	TRBD2	TRBJ2-5	TGTGCCAGCAGCCCTGGGACTAGCGGGGGGATGGGGGAGACCCAGTACTTC	CASSPGTSGGMGETQYF
TRBV15	.	.	TRBJ1-6	TGTGCCACCAGCAGAGATGGGGCAGGGGACTCACCCCTCCACTTT	CATSRDGAGDSPLHF
TRBV7-2	few	.	TRBJ1-1	TGTGCCAGCAGCTTAACGGGGAGAACTGAAGCTTTCTTT	CASSLTGRTEAFF
TRBV7-2	.	.	TRBJ2-1	TGTGCCAGCAGCTTAGACCTTGCAGTGAATGAGCAGTTCTTC	CASSLDLAVNEQFF
TRBV5-1	.	TRBD1	TRBJ1-2	TGCGCCAGCAGAAAGGGGACAGAAAACTATGGCTACACCTTC	CASRKGTENYGYTF
TRBV19	.	TRBD2	TRBJ2-5	TGTGCCAGTAGTACCCTAGCGGGGGGGCCAGAGACCCAGTACTTC	CASSTLAGGPETQYF
TRBV3-1/TRBV3-2	.	TRBD2	TRBJ2-7	TGTGCCAGCAGCCAAACGACTAGCGGGGGTGTCGAGCAGTACTTC	CASSQTTSGGVEQYF
TRBV19	once	.	TRBJ1-2	TGTGCCAGTACCATGCGGGGGAGTCAAGGCTACACCTTC	CASTMRGSQGYTF
TRBV6-2/TRBV6-3	.	.	TRBJ2-2	TGTGCCAGCAGTTCACCGAGAATACGAGGGATCGGGGAGCTGTTTTTT	CASSSPRIRGIGELFF
TRBV19	.	.	TRBJ2-7	TGTGCCAGTAGTACTCGGACAGCGACCTACGAGCAGTACTTC	CASSTRTATYEQYF
TRBV7-9	medium-sized	.	TRBJ1-6	TGTGCCAGCAGCTTAACTACGCGGAACGTTATTAATTCACCCCTCCACTTT	CASSLTTRNVINSPLHF
TRBV6-5	.	.	TRBJ1-2	TGTGCCAGCAGTTACCGCGGACAGAACTATGGCTACACCTTC	CASSYRGQNYGYTF
TRBV3-1/TRBV3-2	few	TRBD1	TRBJ1-1	TGTGCCAGCAGCCCTACCGACAGGGCATACACTGAAGCTTTCTTT	CASSPTDRAYTEAFF
TRBV3-1/TRBV3-2	few	.	TRBJ1-6	TGTGCCAGCAGGGAGGGACCTTATAATTCACCCCTCCACTTT	CASREGPYNSPLHF
TRBV4-1	.	TRBD1	TRBJ1-1	TGCGCCAGCAGCCGCACCAGAAGGGGGACAGGGGAACCCCCCCCTGGAGCTTTCTTT	CASSRTRRGTGEPPPGAFF
TRBV3-1/TRBV3-2	few	.	TRBJ1-1	TGTGCCAGCAGCCAAGGAGGGCAGAACACTGAAGCTTTCTTT	CASSQGGQNTEAFF
TRBV11-2	.	.	TRBJ2-1	TGTGCCAGCAGCTTAGGGTCTAGCCGGCACAATGAGCAGTTCTTC	CASSLGSSRHNEQFF
TRBV18	.	TRBD1	TRBJ2-7	TGTGCCAGCTCACCACCGAATAGCAGGACAGGGCTTTACGAGCAGTACTTC	CASSPPNSRTGLYEQYF
TRBV6-5	.	.	TRBJ2-7	TGTGCCAGCAGACGCGGGACCTCCTACGAGCAGTACTTC	CASRRGTSYEQYF
TRBV5-4	.	TRBD2	TRBJ2-5	TGTGCCAGCAGCTCCTTCGGGGGGAGAGAGACCCAGTACTTC	CASSSFGGRETQYF
TRBV7-3	.	.	TRBJ2-4	TGTGCCAGCAGCCGCTGGAGGCAAGATGGTATTCAGTACTTC	CASSRWRQDGIQYF
TRBV6-1	.	.	TRBJ2-6	TGTGCCAGCAGTGAAGGCCGGGTTGGGGCCAACGTCCTGACTTTC	CASSEGRVGANVLTF
TRBV6-5	.	TRBD1	TRBJ2-5	TGTGCCAGCAGTTTTGACAGGGTCAAAAAGACCCAGTACTTC	CASSFDRVKKTQYF
TRBV7-3	.	.	TRBJ2-3	TGTGCCAGCAGCTTAATTGGGACTGAGTCAGATACGCAGTATTTT	CASSLIGTESDTQYF
TRBV3-1/TRBV3-2	.	.	TRBJ1-6	TGTGCCAGCAGCCAAGAGATGGTGTCCAGGGCTAATTCACCCCTCCACTTT	CASSQEMVSRANSPLHF
TRBV5-1	.	.	TRBJ1-1	TGCGCCAGCACCTCAACGGGGAACACTGAAGCTTTCTTT	CASTSTGNTEAFF